Included here is one TCR beta chain sequence, with context. The antigen remains unidentified. These data come from a study of cytomegalovirus exposure and HLA in healthy donors. Study-level information: From donors who were HLA-typed, an early data release held 81 million or so unique TCRs.

The length of the CDR3 is 11 residues. The donors comprised healthy bone marrow donors. PCR was performed using 60 Vbeta and 13 Jbeta primers. Method: immunoSEQ multiplex PCR; TCRdb's copy keeps in-frame clones and lacks some. This sample has around 110,000 clones, with 70% to 80% found just once. Overall study results and limits: A later look showed TCR association rates differing by HLA locus, highest for DRB1 and lowest for HLA-C.

V usage is TRBV21-1 and J usage is TRBJ2-7; the tabulated D call, TRBD2, remains unverified against the DNA. TRBV21-1 is classified as a pseudogene. The clonotype originates from a boy aged 5-17 years in good health and CMV-seronegative. The source material was PBMCs. CDR3 region: CASLSSPERYF. In DNA, the CDR3 is TGTGCCAGCTTAAGTTCCCCCGAGCGGTACTTC.